This TCR beta chain was observed in a study of graft-versus-host responses after intestinal transplantation. Study in general: Recipients obtained multivisceral, liver-intestinal, or isolated intestinal transplants.

Germline lookup yields CDR1 SGHAT and CDR2 FQNNGV. The CDR3 runs 15 residues. Trimming pared 4 bases from V and 0 bases from J, leaving 13 bases between. Of note for this clone: Its antigen is still unknown.

General study points: Graft-donor T cell macrochimerism coincided with high graft-versus-host to host-versus-graft clonal ratios in allografts. The marrow of recipients harbored GvH clones, and ileum or blood showed some of them first.

Assay used: immunoSEQ multiplex PCR; TCRdb lists only in-frame clones, some missing. The table includes 9,000 to 13,000 clones, 92% detected once. Sequencing used PBMCs, obtained approximately 42 days after intestinal transplantation. The V gene is TRBV11-2, the J gene TRBJ2-7; D possibly corresponds to TRBD1 (6 bases). The receptor was derived from a human patient who received an intestinal transplant, so some T cells may come from the graft donor. The CDR3 region is CASSYRDTHSYEQYF. As DNA, the CDR3 is TGTGCCAGCAGCTACCGGGACACCCACTCCTACGAGCAGTACTTC.